A single sample gave rise to the 14 T cell receptor beta chains below, sequenced in a study of blood T cell repertoires in COVID-19. Data came from immunoSEQ multiplex PCR; TCRdb stores just in-frame clones and leaves some out. This table holds approximately 90,000 clones, more than 65% found once. Sequenced material: peripheral blood. The receptors were gathered from a man older than 75 with active or convalescent COVID-19.

The V and J genes are TRBV9 and TRBJ2-7; tentative D call: TRBD1 (6 bases). Germline V gene lookup returns CDR1 SGDLS and CDR2 YYNGEE. V was clipped by 0 bases and J by 4 bases, with 17 bases between them. The CDR3 is made up of 16 amino acids. CDR3 nucleotide sequence: TGTGCCAGCAGCGTAGCTACGAGGGGACACACGTACGAGCAGTACTTC. It translates to CASSVATRGHTYEQYF.

The chain uses TRBV19 and TRBJ2-5; TRBD2 matches at 16 bases. This CDR3 contains 19 residues. CDR1 and CDR2 (germline): LNHDA, SQIVND (reference sequence). J lost 11 bases, V lost 6 bases, and 21 bases had no gene match. DNA of the CDR3: TGTGCCAGTAGGGATGGGACTAGCGGGGGGGCAGTCCGTGGTGGTCTTCAGTACTTC. This sequence encodes CASRDGTSGGAVRGGLQYF. The full variable domain, in which reference TRBV19 and TRBJ2-5 provide the parts outside the CDR3, is DGGITQSPKYLFRKEGQNVTLSCEQNLNHDAMYWYRQDPGQGLRLIYYSQIVNDFQKGDIAEGYSVSREKKESFPLTVTSAQKNPTAFYLCASRDGTSGGAVRGGLQYFGPGTRLLVL.

This clone was seen many times. The J gene is TRBJ2-2, the V gene TRBV5-4; 9 nucleotides agree with TRBD1. The V and J ends lost 4 bases and 7 bases, in that order; junction bases with no gene match: 8. Germline V gene sequence: CDR1 SGHNT, CDR2 YYREEE (reference sequence). The CDR3 is 15 residues long. The chain's CDR3 is CASSTEQGASGELFF. DNA of the CDR3: TGTGCCAGCAGCACCGAACAGGGGGCGAGCGGGGAGCTGTTTTTT.

This chain links TRBV7-9 with TRBJ2-3; TRBD2 is a possible D gene (5 bases). The CDR3 runs to 16 residues. In germline, CDR1 is SEHNR, CDR2 FQNEAQ (reference sequence). V lost 7 bases to trimming and J lost 2 bases, with 19 bases between them. CDR3 nucleotides: TGTGCCAGCAAGGGAGTAGGAGATCCTACCACAGATACGCAGTATTTT. Translation gives CASKGVGDPTTDTQYF.

This sequence joins TRBV27 and TRBJ2-7; D possibly corresponds to TRBD1 (6 bases). V was trimmed by 6 bases and J by 4 bases, leaving 13 bases between them. Germline CDR1 is MNHEY and CDR2 is SMNVEV (reference sequence). This CDR3 has 13 residues. The CDR3 DNA reads TGTGCCAGCAGGTGGCAGGGGTCGTACGAGCAGTACTTC. Amino acid sequence: CASRWQGSYEQYF.

The chain has TRBV19 and TRBJ2-5; possibly TRBD1 for D (5 bases). Trimming removed 7 bases from V and 2 bases from J, with 11 bases in between. Germline lookup yields CDR1 LNHDA and CDR2 SQIVND (reference sequence). The CDR3 consists of 13 residues. Here the CDR3 DNA reads TGTGCCAGTATAGCAAGGGGACAAGAGACCCAGTACTTC. The encoded protein is CASIARGQETQYF.

The chain recombines TRBV19 with TRBJ2-1, with D maybe TRBD2 (6 bases). Germline V gene lookup returns CDR1 LNHDA and CDR2 SQIVND (reference sequence). Trimming shortened V by 7 bases and J by 4 bases, and 11 bases separated the two germline ends. The CDR3 loop spans 13 amino acids. CDR3 DNA sequence: TGTGCCAGTAACAACGGGGGTTACAATGAGCAGTTCTTC. It yields the protein CASNNGGYNEQFF.

As regards this clone: An end of the junction does not agree with germline; a read error may underlie this. The chain links TRBV5-1 to TRBJ1-5; 9 positions agree with TRBD1. The CDR3 covers 15 residues. Germline loops: CDR1 SGHRS, CDR2 YFSETQ. This CDR3 reads CASSVGTGSHQLQHF. The CDR3 DNA reads TGCGCCAGCAGCGTTGGGACAGGGTCACACCAGCTCCAGCATTTT.

This clone was counted a single time. The V and J genes are TRBV7-2 and TRBJ2-5; 8 nucleotides align to TRBD1. The germline CDR1 and CDR2 sequences are SGHTA and FQGNSA. CDR3 length equals 15 residues. The trim removed 5 bases at V and 5 bases at J, leaving 10 bases unmatched. Here the CDR3 reads CASSPQIDRGETQYF. Here the CDR3 DNA reads TGTGCCAGCAGCCCCCAGATTGACAGGGGCGAGACCCAGTACTTC.

The chain uses TRBV5-4 and TRBJ1-2; D not resolved. Germline CDR1 reads SGHNT; CDR2 reads YYREEE (reference sequence). V lost 4 bases to trimming and J lost 2 bases, with 12 bases between them. CDR3 size: 14 residues. CDR3 loop: CASSQNLPNYGYTF. The CDR3 DNA reads TGTGCCAGCAGCCAGAACCTCCCGAACTATGGCTACACCTTC.

The J gene is TRBJ2-2, the V gene TRBV7-3; D not certain. CDR3 size: 13 residues. Germline-derived CDR1 and CDR2 are SGHTA and FQGTGA. The ends were cut back, 5 bases at V and 2 bases at J, with 6 bases in the middle. CDR3 bases: TGTGCCAGCAGCAAAACAAACACCGGGGAGCTGTTTTTT. Translating it yields CASSKTNTGELFF. Filled out from reference TRBV7-3 and TRBJ2-2, the complete variable domain reads GAGVSQTPSNKVTEKGKYVELRCDPISGHTALYWYRQSLGQGPEFLIYFQGTGAADDSGLPNDRFFAVRPEGSVSTLKIQRTERGDSAVYLCASSKTNTGELFFGEGSRLTVL.

This rearrangement joins TRBV2 to TRBJ1-4; unclear D gene. V shed 3 bases and J shed 8 bases, with 13 bases lying between them. Germline V CDR1 and CDR2: SNHLY, FYNNEI. The CDR3 has 14 amino acids. This CDR3 reads CASSDGWIREKLFF. In DNA, the CDR3 is TGTGCCAGCAGTGACGGGTGGATTCGCGAAAAACTGTTTTTT.

The chain couples TRBV4-2 to TRBJ1-5, with TRBD1 identical over 7 bases. Germline V CDR1 and CDR2: LGHNA, YNFKEQ. The V and J ends lost 3 bases and 5 bases, in that order; junction bases with no gene match: 7. The CDR3 contains 15 residues. DNA of the CDR3: TGTGCCAGCAGCCACTTAGGACAGGCCGATCAGCCCCAGCATTTT. Protein sequence: CASSHLGQADQPQHF.

The chain combines TRBV19 with TRBJ2-7, with a tentative D call TRBD1 (5 bases). The CDR3 has 14 residues. Germline V lookup: CDR1 LNHDA, CDR2 SQIVND (reference sequence). V dropped 1 base and J dropped 1 base, with 8 bases sitting between them. This CDR3 reads CASSIGQLSYEQYF. In DNA, the CDR3 is TGTGCCAGTAGTATAGGACAGTTATCCTACGAGCAGTACTTC. The full variable domain, its missing parts supplied by reference TRBV19 and TRBJ2-7, is DGGITQSPKYLFRKEGQNVTLSCEQNLNHDAMYWYRQDPGQGLRLIYYSQIVNDFQKGDIAEGYSVSREKKESFPLTVTSAQKNPTAFYLCASSIGQLSYEQYFGPGTRLTVT.